These 9 T cell receptor beta chains share one sample of origin, sequenced in a study of PD-1 blockade in classical Hodgkin lymphoma. Method: immunoSEQ multiplex PCR; TCRdb's copy keeps in-frame clones and lacks some. The data contain nearly 25,000 clones, roughly 89% of them singletons. This sample's time point: newly diagnosed, previously untreated cHL patient sample. Negative magnetic selection isolated CD4+ T cells from thawed PBMCs. Sequencing used CD4+ T cells from blood. All receptors come from a human donor with classical Hodgkin lymphoma.

This chain connects TRBV4-3 to TRBJ2-1; D perhaps matches TRBD1 (8 bases). The V end lost 1 base, the J end lost 9 bases, and 16 bases lay between the germline ends. Per the germline V gene, CDR1 is LGHNA and CDR2 is YSLEER. The CDR3 consists of 15 residues. CDR3 sequence reads: CASSQVRTGRGEQFF. CDR3 sequence (DNA): TGCGCCAGCAGCCAAGTTCGGACAGGGAGGGGTGAGCAGTTCTTC.

This clone was detected only once. The rearrangement uses TRBV27 and TRBJ2-3; D uncertain. The CDR3 is 17 amino acids. V gave up 4 bases and J gave up 5 bases, with 22 bases separating them. Germline values: CDR1 MNHEY, CDR2 SMNVEV (reference sequence). The CDR3 reads CASSSRPGPQHKDTQYF. The CDR3 DNA is TGTGCCAGCAGTTCCCGACCGGGTCCCCAACATAAAGATACGCAGTATTTT.

The chain combines TRBV7-2 with TRBJ1-2; D perhaps matches TRBD1 (5 bases). CDR1 is SGHTA, CDR2 FQGNSA, per germline. The CDR3 consists of 15 residues. V lost 1 base and J lost 4, with 13 bases in between. Here the CDR3 DNA reads TGTGCCAGCAGCTTAGGGGGGGTCGAAGCCTATGGCTACACCTTC. Its translation is CASSLGGVEAYGYTF.

This CDR3 reads CASSPLWGATEAFF. As DNA, the CDR3 is TGCGCCAGCAGCCCCCTTTGGGGGGCCACTGAAGCTTTCTTT. The chain combines TRBV5-1 with TRBJ1-1, with D possibly being TRBD1 (6 bases). Trimming stripped 4 bases from V and 4 bases from J, with 14 bases between. The CDR3 runs to 14 residues. Germline lookup yields CDR1 SGHRS and CDR2 YFSETQ.

The chain carries TRBV14 and TRBJ2-5, with D possibly matching TRBD1 (5 bases). This CDR3 comprises 14 residues. The germline gives CDR1 SGHDN, CDR2 FVKESK. Between the trimmed V and J ends, which lost 0 bases and 4 bases, there was a span of 9 bases. The DNA for the CDR3 is TGTGCCAGCAGCCAAGAGGGGCGCCGAGAGACCCAGTACTTC. The encoded protein is CASSQEGRRETQYF.

The rearrangement links TRBV29-1 to TRBJ1-1; 8 bases are a match to TRBD1. The trim removed 4 bases at V and 5 bases at J, leaving 9 bases unmatched. There are 14 residues in the CDR3. Germline values: CDR1 SQVTM, CDR2 ANQGSEA. The DNA of the CDR3 is TGCAGCGTTGGGGGACAGGCCTTGGGGACTGAAGCTTTCTTT. It is translated as CSVGGQALGTEAFF.

The chain links TRBV9 to TRBJ2-1; 7 nucleotides agree with TRBD2. This CDR3 is 17 amino acids long. The germline CDR1 and CDR2 sequences are SGDLS and YYNGEE. Trimming took 0 bases from V and 9 from J; bases not matched to a gene: 15. The CDR3 sequence: CASSVAERGSGGGEQFF. The CDR3 nucleotides read TGTGCCAGCAGCGTAGCTGAGCGGGGTTCGGGCGGAGGTGAGCAGTTCTTC. The variable domain in full, with the rest retrieved from reference TRBV9 and TRBJ2-1, is DSGVTQTPKHLITATGQRVTLRCSPRSGDLSVYWYQQSLDQGLQFLIQYYNGEERAKGNILERFSAQQFPDLHSELNLSSLELGDSALYFCASSVAERGSGGGEQFFGPGTRLTVL.

This clone was seen more than once but under ten times. V and J are TRBV4-1 and TRBJ1-2, with a tentative D call TRBD1 (5 bases). Germline loops: CDR1 MGHRA, CDR2 YSYEKL. CDR3 length: 13 residues. With 4 bases removed from V and 5 bases from J, the gap between germline ends came to 11 bases. The CDR3 region is CASSPGRWYGYTF. The CDR3 DNA reads as TGCGCCAGCAGCCCGGGACGGTGGTATGGCTACACCTTC.

The V and J genes are TRBV11-2 and TRBJ1-1, with unresolved D. V was shortened by 1 base and J by 0 bases, with 6 bases between the two germline ends. This CDR3 region has 14 residues. The germline gives CDR1 SGHAT, CDR2 FQNNGV. CDR3 nucleotide sequence: TGTGCCAGCAGCTTAGTATCGGTGAACACTGAAGCTTTCTTT. This gives the protein CASSLVSVNTEAFF.